The T cell receptor beta chain under discussion was sequenced for a study of CD4 T cells in relation to SARS-CoV-2 and coronaviruses. With respect to this clone: The antigen is unknown.

Unexposed donor CD4+ T cells date from 2011-2018, before the COVID-19 pandemic. Cryopreserved PBMCs were CD4-enriched, then split into naive and memory cells. Only in-frame clones appear in the TCRdb table, and some are missing; sequencing was by immunoSEQ multiplex PCR. The sample contains about 68,000 clones, 93% of which appear only once. Findings and limits, study-wide: This crossreactivity analysis covered spike protein alone, no other viral proteins. Roughly three fifths of donors had memory CD4+ clonotypes crossrecognizing SARS-CoV-2 and common cold coronavirus spike. Each donor contributed either pre-pandemic or post-infection samples, not both.

Trimming took 2 bases from V and 7 from J; bases not matched to a gene: 11. The germline V gene has CDR1 SEHNR and CDR2 FQNEAQ (reference sequence). The CDR3 consists of 18 residues. Sequenced sample: naive CD4+ T cells from PBMCs. Noted subset: naive CD4+ T cells isolated by negative enrichment. The chain couples TRBV7-9 to TRBJ2-1, with 13 bases identical to TRBD2. This TCR was sampled from a human donor in good health. The CDR3 is CASSLPIWTSGRGNEQFF. CDR3 nucleotides: TGTGCCAGCAGCTTACCCATTTGGACTAGCGGGAGAGGAAATGAGCAGTTCTTC. Full variable domain (remainder filled in from reference TRBV7-9 and TRBJ2-1): DTGVSQNPRHKITKRGQNVTFRCDPISEHNRLYWYRQTLGQGPEFLTYFQNEAQLEKSRLLSDRFSAERPKGSFSTLEIQRTEQGDSAMYLCASSLPIWTSGRGNEQFFGPGTRLTVL.